This T cell receptor (beta chain) was obtained from a study of blood T cell repertoires in COVID-19. J was trimmed by 5 bases and V by 6 bases; bases with no gene match: 6. The CDR3 is 13 residues long. CDR1 is SGHRS and CDR2 is YFSETQ in the germline V gene. Produced via immunoSEQ multiplex PCR; TCRdb's table is partial and in-frame only. This repertoire shows under 250,000 clones, roughly 89% found once; its top ten account for 1.5% to 1.7%. This clonotype was sampled from a middle-aged woman who had recovered from COVID-19. The material sequenced was peripheral blood. V is TRBV5-1 and J is TRBJ2-5, with 8 bases aligning to TRBD1. CDR3 DNA: TGCGCCAGCAACGTGAGACAGGGGGAGACCCAGTACTTC. It codes for CASNVRQGETQYF.